This T cell receptor beta chain was sequenced during a study of CD8 T cells in Susac syndrome. Across the whole study: There were Susac syndrome patients who were therapy-naive at blood draw, others on corticosteroids, and others on intravenous immunoglobulin alone.

The study, taken as a whole, reports: In TEMRA cells and active patients, CD8+ clonal expansion in Susac reached its peak.

The T cells that were sequenced for TCR beta were CD8+ and CD4+ cells from blood. As judged by recently defined diagnostic criteria, patients with Susac syndrome had definite or probable disease. The CDR3 spans 12 residues. Trimming left V 0 bases short and J 9 bases short, with 6 bases between. A quantity of roughly 0.5 to 1 ug RNA underwent reverse transcription using random hexamers. Each CDR3 protein gets one entry after TCRdb re-called the immunoSEQ multiplex PCR reads with MiXCR. The table lists 200,000 or so distinct CDR3 sequences, 85% to 95% of them singletons. As concerns this clonotype: Antigen unknown.

The specimen was CD8+ T cells from PBMCs. This sequence joins TRBV12-3 or TRBV12-4 and TRBJ2-1; D unclear. The sequence was collected from a human donor with Susac syndrome. CDR3 sequence reads: CASSLALAEQFF. The CDR3 bases are TGTGCCAGCAGTTTAGCCCTTGCTGAGCAGTTCTTC.